These 13 T cell receptor beta chains originate from one sample sequenced in a study of CD8+CD57+ T cells in acquired aplastic anemia. Template material for TCR beta VDJ and CDR3 profiling consisted of genomic DNA. TCRdb passed the reads through MiXCR, listing each CDR3 protein once. Of 400,000 to 450,000 distinct CDR3 sequences in the sample, just under 70% are singletons; the top ten hold 3% to 4.5%. Sequencing input: sorted CD4+, CD8+, or CD8+CD57+ T cells (not recorded which) from PBMCs. These receptors were obtained from a human donor in good health, serving as a control.

J is TRBJ1-4 and V is TRBV12-5; D unclear. Germline-derived CDR1 and CDR2 are LGHNT and FRNRAP. The CDR3 covers 14 residues. This CDR3 reads CASSKPYFNEKLFF. The CDR3, as DNA: TGTGCCAGCAGCAAACCCTACTTCAATGAAAAACTGTTTTTT.

This clonotype appeared many times. The chain couples TRBV7-9 to TRBJ2-2; D is possibly TRBD1 (6 bases). The V gene lost 6 bases and the J gene lost 4 bases, with 12 bases spanning the gap. The CDR3 totals 14 residues. Germline V lookup: CDR1 SEHNR, CDR2 FQNEAQ (reference sequence). The DNA for the CDR3 is TGTGCCAGCAGGTCAGGGGTTGGCACCGGGGAGCTGTTTTTT. Protein sequence: CASRSGVGTGELFF.

This clonotype was counted many times. The chain uses TRBV6-1 and TRBJ2-1; possible D gene TRBD1, 5 bases. Germline loops: CDR1 MNHNS, CDR2 SASEGT. The CDR3 extends over 13 amino acids. V lost 5 bases, J lost 5 bases, and 10 bases lay in between. The CDR3 region is CASSYEDNNEQFF. The CDR3, as DNA: TGTGCCAGCAGTTATGAGGACAACAATGAGCAGTTCTTC.

With respect to this clonotype: A much larger clone lies a single base off, so this may be a read error. This chain uses TRBV4-3 with TRBJ2-7, with 9 positions matching TRBD1. CDR1 and CDR2 (germline): LGHNA, YSLEER. CDR3 size: 15 residues. Here the CDR3 reads CAGSQVLTGGYEQYF. In nucleotides, the CDR3 is TGCGCCGGCAGCCAAGTGCTGACAGGGGGCTACGAGCAGTACTTC.

The chain carries TRBV7-8 and TRBJ1-5, with 7 bases lining up with TRBD1. The CDR3 loop spans 12 amino acids. CDR1 is SGHVS and CDR2 is FQNEAQ in the germline V gene. With V trimmed by 7 bases and J by 5 bases, 2 bases remained unmatched. The CDR3 DNA reads as TGTGCCAGCACCACAGGGGATCAGCCCCAGCATTTT. It yields the protein CASTTGDQPQHF. The whole variable domain, filled in from reference TRBV7-8 and TRBJ1-5, reads GAGVSQSPRYKVAKRGQDVALRCDPISGHVSLFWYQQALGQGPEFLTYFQNEAQLDKSGLPSDRFFAERPEGSVSTLKIQRTQQEDSAVYLCASTTGDQPQHFGDGTRLSIL.

In its sample, this clonotype was seen once. The chain carries TRBV11-2 and TRBJ1-1, with D unclear. V lost 1 base and J 5 bases, leaving 11 bases between the germline ends. CDR3 length: 14 amino acids. Germline V gene sequence: CDR1 SGHAT, CDR2 FQNNGV. The CDR3 sequence: CASSLGLAGTEAFF. CDR3 in DNA: TGTGCCAGCAGCTTAGGGCTAGCGGGGACTGAAGCTTTCTTT.

A remark on this clonotype: The junction shows a germline mismatch at one end, possibly a read error. The V gene is TRBV12-3 or TRBV12-4, the J gene TRBJ2-5, with TRBD2 matching over 9 bases. The CDR3 has 12 residues. In DNA, the CDR3 is TGTGCCAGCAGTGGTGATACCGGGACTAGCAACTTC. The encoded protein is CASSGDTGTSNF.

This clonotype has a count of ten or more. CDR3 DNA sequence: TGTGCCAGCAGTGAACCGGCAGGGGGCACTGAAGCTTTCTTT. Translating it yields CASSEPAGGTEAFF. This chain connects TRBV6-1 to TRBJ1-1; 7 bases fit TRBD1. With 2 bases clipped from V and 4 bases from J, the junction kept 4 bases outside the gene matches. This CDR3 comprises 14 residues. Germline CDR1 and CDR2: MNHNS and SASEGT.

As to this clonotype: One end of the junction is discordant with germline, which a read error may explain. The chain has TRBV20-1 and TRBJ2-1; 12 positions match TRBD2. This CDR3 is 15 amino acids long. Germline V CDR1 and CDR2: DFQATT, SNEGSKA (reference sequence). CDR3 DNA sequence: TGCAGTGCTACTTGGACTAGCGGGATCTACAATGGGCAGTTCTTC. Its protein product is CSATWTSGIYNGQFF.

The V gene is TRBV5-1, the J gene TRBJ2-6; TRBD1 or TRBD2 may be the D gene (5 bases each). Germline V gene sequence: CDR1 SGHRS, CDR2 YFSETQ. The CDR3 is 16 amino acids. V dropped 3 bases and J dropped 0 bases, with 10 bases sitting between them. The CDR3 is CASSWGFSSGANVLTF. CDR3 nucleotides: TGCGCCAGCAGCTGGGGGTTCTCCTCTGGGGCCAACGTCCTGACTTTC.

The table lists this clonotype with a count of one. Germline is not matched at one junction end, which may reflect a read error. CDR3 sequence: CASSEVSGGNEKFF. In DNA form, the CDR3 reads TGTGCCAGCAGTGAAGTGAGCGGGGGCAATGAGAAGTTCTTC. The J gene is TRBJ2-1, the V gene TRBV9; 8 positions match TRBD2. CDR1 is SGDLS, CDR2 YYNGEE, per germline. The CDR3 is 14 amino acids.

The genes are TRBV7-9 and TRBJ1-4, with 9 bases aligning to TRBD1. The V gene's germline CDR1 is SEHNR and CDR2 FQNEAQ (reference sequence). This CDR3 comprises 15 residues. V trimming: 5 bases; J trimming: 7 bases; junction bases outside the gene matches: 8. CDR3 amino acids: CASSLQGGQGEKLFF. CDR3 nucleotide sequence: TGTGCCAGCAGCCTTCAAGGGGGACAGGGTGAAAAACTGTTTTTT.

V usage is TRBV19 and J usage is TRBJ1-5; 8 positions match TRBD1. The CDR3 covers 14 residues. Germline values: CDR1 LNHDA, CDR2 SQIVND (reference sequence). The J segment lost 3 bases and the V segment lost 5 bases, leaving 3 bases of the junction unmatched. The CDR3 sequence is CASSVGQANQPQHF. The CDR3 DNA reads TGTGCCAGTAGTGTGGGACAGGCCAATCAGCCCCAGCATTTT. Variable domain in full (rest from reference TRBV19 and TRBJ1-5): DGGITQSPKYLFRKEGQNVTLSCEQNLNHDAMYWYRQDPGQGLRLIYYSQIVNDFQKGDIAEGYSVSREKKESFPLTVTSAQKNPTAFYLCASSVGQANQPQHFGDGTRLSIL.